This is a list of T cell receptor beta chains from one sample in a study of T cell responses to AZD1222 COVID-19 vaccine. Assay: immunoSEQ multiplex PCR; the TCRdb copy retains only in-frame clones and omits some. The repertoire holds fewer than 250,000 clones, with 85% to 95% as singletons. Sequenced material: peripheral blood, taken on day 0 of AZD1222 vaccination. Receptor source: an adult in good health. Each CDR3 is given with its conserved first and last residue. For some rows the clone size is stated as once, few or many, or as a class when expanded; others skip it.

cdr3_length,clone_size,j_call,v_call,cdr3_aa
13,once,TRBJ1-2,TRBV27,CASSNSGIAGYTF
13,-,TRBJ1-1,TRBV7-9,CASSLVMNTEAFF
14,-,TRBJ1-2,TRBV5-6,CASSAARENYGYTF
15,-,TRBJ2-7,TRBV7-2,CASSPSSGRAYEQYF
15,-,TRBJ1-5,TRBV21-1,CASSTLRGVYQPQHF
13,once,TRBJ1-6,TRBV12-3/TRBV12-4,CASSTRQNSPLHF
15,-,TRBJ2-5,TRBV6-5,CASTQGGGLQETQYF
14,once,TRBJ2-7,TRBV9,CASSVELSSYEQYF
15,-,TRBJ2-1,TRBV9,CASSVVAGPYNEQFF
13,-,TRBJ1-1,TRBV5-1,CASKVQGNTEAFF
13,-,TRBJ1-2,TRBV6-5,CASSSGQGPGYTF
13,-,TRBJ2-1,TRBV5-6,CASSLELTNEQFF
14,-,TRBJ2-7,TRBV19,CASSIGRTVHEQYF
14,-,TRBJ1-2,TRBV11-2,CASSLGHPSYGYTF
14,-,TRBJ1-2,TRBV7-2,CASSLGGQNYGYTF
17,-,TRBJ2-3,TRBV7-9,CASSLSGAGSSTDTQYF
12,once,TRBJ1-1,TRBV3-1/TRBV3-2,CASVGGNTEAFF
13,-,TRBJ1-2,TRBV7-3,CATSQGGNYGYTF
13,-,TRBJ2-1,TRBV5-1,CASSLGGDNEQFF
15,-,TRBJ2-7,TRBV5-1,CASSLGGGITYEQYF
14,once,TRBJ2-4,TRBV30,CAWSVLGEGVIQYF
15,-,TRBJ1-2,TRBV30,CAWSVRARGGYGYTF
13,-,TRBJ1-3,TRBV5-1,CASSLQGTDTIYF
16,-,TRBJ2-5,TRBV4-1,CASSQGYISPSETQYF
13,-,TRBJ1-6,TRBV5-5,CASSSGPDSPLHF
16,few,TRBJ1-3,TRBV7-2,CASSLGGGGSGNTIYF
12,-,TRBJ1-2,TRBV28,CADTDRAGGYTF
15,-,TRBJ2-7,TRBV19,CASSSGTGGAYEQYF
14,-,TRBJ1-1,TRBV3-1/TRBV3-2,CASSPLDRGTEAFF
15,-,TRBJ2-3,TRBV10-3,CATQRTSEATDTQYF
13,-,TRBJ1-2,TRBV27,CASSYLGGLGYTF
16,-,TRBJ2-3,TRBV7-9,CASSQTSGGAVDTQYF
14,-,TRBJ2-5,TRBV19,CASSSGTGIETQYF
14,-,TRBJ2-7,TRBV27,CASATYRDFYEQYF
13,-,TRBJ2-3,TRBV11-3,CASSLAARDTQYF
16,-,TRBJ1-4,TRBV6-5,CASSYRPGATNEKLFF
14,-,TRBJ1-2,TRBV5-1,CASSLGGSAYGYTF
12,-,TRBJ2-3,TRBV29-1,CSTRPSTDTQYF
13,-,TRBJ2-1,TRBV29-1,CSVEDLRDRKQFF
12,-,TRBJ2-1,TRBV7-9,CASSLATGEEFF
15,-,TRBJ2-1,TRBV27,CASSRGGAVENEQFF
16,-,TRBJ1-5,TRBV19,CASSILAQGAGQPQHF
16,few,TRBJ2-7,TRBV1,CTSSQKKAGGTYEQYF
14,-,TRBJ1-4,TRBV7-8,CASSGRVSNEKLFF
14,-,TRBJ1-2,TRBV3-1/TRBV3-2,CASSPSYREYGYTF
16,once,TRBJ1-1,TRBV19,CASSIDARDGNTEAFF
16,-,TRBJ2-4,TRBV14,CASSRTGKLAKNIQYF
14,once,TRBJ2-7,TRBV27,CASSLGLGGYEQYF
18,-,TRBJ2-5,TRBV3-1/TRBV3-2,CASSQRTSGGHKQETQYF
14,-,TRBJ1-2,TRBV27,CASSPQGEFGGYTF
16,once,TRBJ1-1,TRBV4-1,CASSQDMVHRNTEAFF
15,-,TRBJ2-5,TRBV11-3,CASSQGQTTRETQYF
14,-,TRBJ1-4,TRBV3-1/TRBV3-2,CASNSLATNEKLFF
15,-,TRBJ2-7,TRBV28,CASSSPTWSSYEQYF
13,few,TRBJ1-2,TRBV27,CASLGEGYYGYTF